One and the same sample provided the 12 T cell receptor beta chains below, sequenced in a study of OX40 agonist ivuxolimab in advanced cancers. Sequencing was performed with immunoSEQ multiplex PCR; in TCRdb, only in-frame clones are kept and a portion is missing. Of roughly 17,000 clones in the sample, around 80% were seen once. Material: CD4+ or CD8+ T cells sorted from blood, obtained in a trial of the OX40 agonist ivuxolimab. Every receptor here comes from an adult with an advanced solid tumor such as melanoma, head and neck, liver or kidney cancer.

This clone was recorded a few times. This chain connects TRBV7-9 to TRBJ1-2; 9 bases are shared with TRBD1. The germline CDR1 and CDR2 sequences are SEHNR and FQNEAQ (reference sequence). V lost 5 bases, J lost 5 bases, and 3 bases stayed unmatched. The CDR3 has 13 amino acids. The CDR3 sequence: CASSRTGDYGYTF. The CDR3 DNA reads as TGTGCCAGCAGCCGGACAGGGGATTATGGCTACACCTTC.

This chain uses TRBV27 with TRBJ1-5; a weak D match, TRBD1 (6 bases). The CDR3 sequence is 14 residues long. Germline V CDR1 and CDR2: MNHEY, SMNVEV (reference sequence). Between the trimmed V and J ends, which lost 3 bases and 3 bases, there was a span of 9 bases. The CDR3 sequence is CASSFGQNNQPQHF. The CDR3 region has the DNA TGTGCCAGCAGTTTTGGACAGAACAATCAGCCCCAGCATTTT.

The chain carries TRBV2 and TRBJ2-5; no clear D. This CDR3 comprises 11 residues. V dropped 3 bases and J dropped 5 bases, with 4 bases sitting between them. The germline gives CDR1 SNHLY, CDR2 FYNNEI. The CDR3 DNA reads as TGTGCCAGCAGTGATCGGGAGACCCAGTACTTC. This codes for CASSDRETQYF. Full variable domain (rest looked up from reference TRBV2 and TRBJ2-5): EPEVTQTPSHQVTQMGQEVILRCVPISNHLYFYWYRQILGQKVEFLVSFYNNEISEKSEIFDDQFSVERPDGSNFTLKIRSTKLEDSAMYFCASSDRETQYFGPGTRLLVL.

V gene TRBV28 combines with J gene TRBJ1-5; tentatively, D is TRBD1 (5 bases). Germline assignment: CDR1 MDHEN and CDR2 SYDVKM. Deletions cut 2 bases from V and 3 bases from J, with 26 bases between. CDR3 length: 20 amino acids. The CDR3 region has the DNA TGTGCCAGCAGTTTAGGAATATCCGGGACTTTGAGCGGGTACAATCAGCCCCAGCATTTT. It specifies CASSLGISGTLSGYNQPQHF. Using reference TRBV28 and TRBJ1-5 for the parts outside the CDR3, the full variable domain is DVKVTQSSRYLVKRTGEKVFLECVQDMDHENMFWYRQDPGLGLRLIYFSYDVKMKEKGDIPEGYSVSREKKERFSLILESASTNQTSMYLCASSLGISGTLSGYNQPQHFGDGTRLSIL.

The V call is TRBV15, the J call TRBJ1-3, with TRBD1 matching 9 bases. The CDR3 is made up of 17 amino acids. The V segment lost 4 bases and the J segment 0 bases; nucleotides outside the gene matches: 7. Germline assignment: CDR1 LNHNV and CDR2 YYDKDF (reference sequence). The chain's CDR3 is CATSNGGTGISGNTIYF. In DNA form, the CDR3 reads TGTGCCACCAGCAACGGGGGGACAGGGATCTCTGGAAACACCATATATTTT.

The gene calls are TRBV29-1 and TRBJ2-3; no clear D. Germline V gene lookup returns CDR1 SQVTM and CDR2 ANQGSEA. The CDR3 totals 15 residues. Trimming pared 5 bases from V and 6 bases from J, leaving 21 bases between. CDR3 sequence: CSVRAADLARDTQYF. The CDR3, as DNA: TGCAGCGTTCGCGCAGCCGACCTGGCTAGGGATACGCAGTATTTT.

This chain links TRBV9 with TRBJ1-6, with 8 nucleotides matching TRBD1. Germline V gives CDR1 SGDLS, CDR2 YYNGEE. J gave up 7 bases and V 0 bases, and 6 bases lay outside the gene matches. The CDR3 extends over 16 amino acids. The CDR3, as DNA: TGTGCCAGCAGCGTAGGACAGGGGATAATCAATTCACCCCTCCACTTT. Protein: CASSVGQGIINSPLHF.

The chain combines TRBV27 with TRBJ2-1; perhaps TRBD2 as D (6 bases). The germline V and J ends were trimmed by 6 bases and 9 bases, with 12 bases remaining between them. The CDR3 is 12 amino acids. In germline, CDR1 is MNHEY, CDR2 SMNVEV (reference sequence). CDR3 coding DNA: TGTGCCAGCAGCCCATACGGGGGTGAGCAGTTCTTC. This sequence encodes CASSPYGGEQFF.

The chain carries TRBV19 and TRBJ2-7; perhaps D is TRBD1 or TRBD2 (5 bases each). The CDR3 consists of 12 residues. CDR1 is LNHDA, CDR2 SQIVND, per germline (reference sequence). The ends were cut back, 2 bases at V and 5 bases at J, with 7 bases in the middle. CDR3: CASSIRDDEQYF. The CDR3 nucleotides read TGTGCCAGTAGTATAAGGGACGACGAGCAGTACTTC.

The chain is built from TRBV19 and TRBJ2-7; 11 positions agree with TRBD1. Unmatched junction bases numbered 6, after V lost 5 bases and J lost 6 bases. The CDR3 consists of 14 residues. The germline V gene encodes CDR1 LNHDA and CDR2 SQIVND (reference sequence). CDR3 sequence: CASSLSGTGGEQYF. CDR3 nucleotides: TGTGCCAGTAGTCTTTCCGGGACAGGGGGCGAGCAGTACTTC.

The chain links TRBV4-1 to TRBJ1-5, with 9 bases aligning to TRBD1. Per the germline V gene, CDR1 is MGHRA and CDR2 is YSYEKL. Trimming took 1 base from V and 3 from J; bases not matched to a gene: 1. The CDR3 runs 15 residues. CDR3 amino acids: CASSQGQGDNQPQHF. Here the CDR3 DNA reads TGCGCCAGCAGCCAAGGACAGGGGGACAATCAGCCCCAGCATTTT.

The chain uses TRBV29-1 and TRBJ2-1; D uncertain. CDR1 and CDR2 from the germline V gene are SQVTM and ANQGSEA. V lost 6 bases, J lost 2 bases, and 17 bases lay in between. This CDR3 spans 15 amino acids. CDR3 nucleotides: TGCAGCGTCCCCCCGAGACCCGGCACCTACAATGAGCAGTTCTTC. Protein product: CSVPPRPGTYNEQFF.